This record concerns one T cell receptor (beta chain) sequence. This table comes from immunoSEQ multiplex PCR, and its TCRdb copy is limited to in-frame clones, with some not included. Of under 65,000 clones detected, 80% to 95% appear once; the ten largest clones hold roughly 0.47%. This sample was included in a study of T cell changes during pregnancy in multiple sclerosis. This sequence was found in a female donor with multiple sclerosis, enrolled in a pregnancy study. The specimen comprised CD4+ T cells from peripheral blood mononuclear cells, sampled in the third trimester of pregnancy.

In DNA form, the CDR3 reads TGTGCCAGCAGCGGGCTCGGAGGGGGCGGGGGGGCCTACGAGCAGTACTTC. It is translated as CASSGLGGGGGAYEQYF. The V and J genes are TRBV5-4 and TRBJ2-7; 9 positions match TRBD2. Germline V lookup: CDR1 SGHNT, CDR2 YYREEE (reference sequence). The CDR3 runs to 17 residues. V lost 4 bases and J lost 2; bases outside the gene matches: 13.